This T cell receptor (beta chain) was identified in a study of molecular identifiers for immune sequencing clone quantification. Concerning this clonotype itself: Its antigen is undetermined.

TCRdb re-called the PCR reads through MiXCR, storing one row per CDR3 protein. The profile shows tens of thousands of distinct CDR3 sequences, roughly 25% of them singletons. Points from the study as a whole: Reportedly, one cell's Jurkat TCR RNA was detected within 1,100,000 naive CD8 cells. Molecules of identical TCR sharing a barcode could underestimate highly expanded clone sizes.

Between about 19,000 and 1,100,000 sorted cells, with 10%, 30% or 50% RNA, yielded naive CD8 libraries. Based on a CD8+CD4-CCR7+CD45RA+ profile, naive CD8 T cells were sorted. The TCR comes from a human donor in good health. Some libraries in this study had Jurkat cell RNA spiked in. The specimen sequenced was naive CD8+ T cells from blood, with Jurkat cell RNA spiked in. As to subset: FACS-sorted CD8+CD4-CCR7+CD45RA+ naive T cells.

The CDR3 sequence: CASSLGPHGYTF. CDR3 bases: TGTGCCAGCAGCCTAGGACCGCATGGCTACACCTTC. The chain joins TRBV12-3 or TRBV12-4 to TRBJ1-2, with D unclear. V was trimmed by 6 bases and J by 6 bases, leaving 11 bases between them. The CDR3 extends over 12 amino acids.